This record looks at one T cell receptor beta chain sequence and its context. Sequencing used immunoSEQ multiplex PCR; TCRdb keeps in-frame clones, though not all of them. Counted here are 400,000 to 500,000 clones, roughly 85% occurring once; the ten biggest clones make up approximately 12%. This CDR3 is built from 19 residues. V was clipped by 0 bases and J by 2 bases; unmatched bases: 10. Looked up from germline, CDR1 is MGHRA and CDR2 is YSYEKL. The data stem from a study of shared clonotypes between healthy human individuals. The sample consisted of PBMCs. The rearrangement uses TRBV4-1 and TRBJ2-3; TRBD1 matches at 11 bases. The source of this sequence is a woman between 35 and 50 years old in good health. Some clones in this sample may be carry-over from other donors' samples. The DNA for the CDR3 is TGCGCCAGCAGCCAAGACCGGACCTTAGGACAGGGGGCCACAGATACGCAGTATTTT. Its protein product is CASSQDRTLGQGATDTQYF.